This T cell receptor (beta chain) was documented in a study of blood T cell repertoires in COVID-19. About the research overall: COVID-19 samples, acute and convalescent, were from the United States, Italy and Spain. Sources were T cells, B-cell-depleted T cells, or PBMCs; the material itself was cDNA or gDNA.

Original analysis: Reference gene primer amplification yielded estimated nucleated cell counts. TCRdb's copy holds only in-frame clones and misses some; the assay was immunoSEQ multiplex PCR. D and trimming come from the DNA, and the V and J calls and clone size come from that table. The sample lists 140,000 to 150,000 clones; around 81% were seen once. CDR3 length: 16 residues. Trimming removed 3 bases at V and 5 bases at J, with 17 bases between. From germline, CDR1 is LNHNV and CDR2 YYDKDF (reference sequence). The receptor was isolated from a human donor in a cohort sampled during active COVID-19. The chain employs TRBV15 and TRBJ2-1, with D possibly TRBD2 on 7 matching bases. Sample: peripheral blood. CDR3 loop: CATSSRTRGVNNEQFF. The CDR3 DNA reads TGTGCCACCAGCAGCCGGACTAGGGGGGTCAACAATGAGCAGTTCTTC.